The entry below gives a single T cell receptor (beta chain) sequence along with its context. This clonotype was counted only a few times. The specificity of this receptor is unknown. No per-base quality is available; no much larger clone lies one base away. This record comes from a study of blood T cells in healthy people across ages (dated by TCRdb to the mid-2010s). At the level of the whole study: In model experiments, roughly one uniquely barcoded TCR beta cDNA molecule per two T cells was captured by template switching. To avoid experimental bias, donors of different ages were spread randomly across the sequencing lanes. The donors were split into four age groups: young (average about 15 years), middle-aged (39), aged (approximately 60) and long-lived (82). The study analyzed two additional independent replicas of 1 million unique cDNA reads from the same blood draw for two donors, one aged 18 to 29 and one aged 80 or older. Age-related changes in TCR beta repertoire diversity were measured in the study by deep sequencing normalized with unique cDNA molecular identifiers.

The cysteine opens and the phenylalanine closes a CDR3 of 15 amino acids. Just the 45-base CDR3 DNA is kept, in frame starting at base 1. Trimming accounts for 0 bases at V and 6 bases at J, while the number of junction bases matched to no gene is 4. The germline V gene specifies SGHRS as CDR1 and YFSETQ as CDR2. General study outcomes and caveats: The long-lived group showed more naive CD4+ T cells, fewer expanded clones and increased TCR diversity than the aged group, suggesting age selection. Donor CMV infection status was unknown, potentially confounding age-related changes in expanded clonotypes. Conclusive comparison of naive and antigen-experienced compartments was prevented by the profiling of bulk unsorted PBMCs. Observed TCR beta diversity per million T cells fell roughly linearly with age, and a significant reduction was already apparent by age around 40. Observed TCR beta diversity correlated strongly with the percentage of naive T cells measured by flow cytometry. Estimates of total diversity based on one million sequenced T cells were regarded as lower bounds and as underestimates.

The receptor library was made with 5' RACE. Sequencing instrument: Illumina HiSeq 2500. A second PCR of roughly 6 to 11 cycles was run with a J-beta primer mix and a sample-barcoded 5' primer. Each TCR beta cDNA molecule received a unique molecular identifier from a template-switch 5' adaptor carrying 12 random nucleotides. Each sample yielded at least 2.5 million CDR3-containing paired-end reads. First-strand cDNA synthesis was performed from all RNA using the Mint cDNA synthesis kit, with priming by a TRBC-specific oligonucleotide. Following uracil-DNA glycosylase treatment, all cDNA underwent a first 18-cycle PCR with the universal primers M1SS and BC2_uni_R. The original pipeline was this. For normalization, 1 million high-quality reads were randomly selected from each sample, with every read carrying a distinct molecular identifier. Reads sharing molecular identifiers were discarded rather than binned into consensus sequences. CDR3 identification, clonotype clustering and error correction used MiTCR with a Q25 quality threshold and the strictest error-elimination algorithm. A nonparametric unseen species model with Euler transformation was used to estimate lower-bound total TCR beta diversity. The public sequencing data were trimmed at Q25 with fastp and processed into clonotypes with MiXCR by TCRdb, which kept only in-frame beta chains. Each record represents a unique CDR3 protein, reported with the most common genes and DNA among its rows. The V and J calls shown here were made by TCRdb, not taken from the authors' results. For this sample the table gives about 1,600,000 distinct CDR3 sequences, of which 42% were detected only once. The top ten constitute 6.5% to 10% of the sample.

The donors were roughly 40 Caucasian individuals from Russia, aged 6 to 90 years, who were systemically healthy. Around 9.8 milliliters of peripheral blood were collected from each donor into EDTA-treated Vacutainer tubes. PBMCs were isolated by Ficoll-Paque density-gradient centrifugation, with at least 6.5 million obtained per sample. Trizol reagent was used to extract total RNA from PBMCs, with at least 6 micrograms per sample. For every donor, flow cytometry on a PBMC aliquot measured the percentage of naive CD45RAhigh/CD27high T cells. The chain joins TRBV5-1 to TRBJ2-3, with TRBD1 identical over 10 junction bases. This clonotype was obtained from a woman between 18 and 29 years old in good health. Sequenced input: blood. CDR3 region: CASSLGQGASDTQYF. The sequenced DNA is TGCGCCAGCAGCTTGGGACAGGGGGCGTCGGATACGCAGTATTTT.